This TCR beta chain was documented in a study of cytomegalovirus exposure and HLA in healthy donors. CDR3 size: 16 residues. CDR1 is MNHNS, CDR2 SASEGT, per germline. The PCR was carried out with 60 Vbeta primers and 13 Jbeta primers. Only in-frame clones appear in the TCRdb table, and some are missing; sequencing was by immunoSEQ multiplex PCR. Of about 200,000 clones listed, 79% are singletons. Sequences were obtained from PBMCs. The chain is built from TRBV6-1 and TRBJ2-5, with D uncertain. The assigned J gene may be wrong: the sequence end matches TRBJ2-7 better. The receptor's source is a male donor in good health and CMV-seropositive. The DNA for the CDR3 is TGTGCCAGCAGTGATGCAGGTCGGTCAACCTCCTACGAGCAGTACTTC. Encoded protein: CASSDAGRSTSYEQYF.